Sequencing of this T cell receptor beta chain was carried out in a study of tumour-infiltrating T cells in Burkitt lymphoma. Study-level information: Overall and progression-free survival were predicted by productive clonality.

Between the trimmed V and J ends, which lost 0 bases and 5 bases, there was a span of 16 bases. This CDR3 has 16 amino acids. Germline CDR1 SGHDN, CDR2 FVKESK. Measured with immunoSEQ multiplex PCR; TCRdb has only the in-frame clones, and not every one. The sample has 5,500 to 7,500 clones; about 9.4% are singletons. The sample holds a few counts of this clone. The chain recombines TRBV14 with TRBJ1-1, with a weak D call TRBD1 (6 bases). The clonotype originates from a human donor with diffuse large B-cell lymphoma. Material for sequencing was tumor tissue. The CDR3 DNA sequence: TGTGCCAGCAGCCAAGATAGCACAGGGAAGGAGACTGAAGCTTTCTTT. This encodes CASSQDSTGKETEAFF.